A single sample gave rise to the 3 T cell receptor beta chains below, sequenced in a study of cytomegalovirus exposure and HLA in healthy donors. It was with 60 Vbeta and 13 Jbeta primers that the PCR ran. Assay used: immunoSEQ multiplex PCR; TCRdb lists only in-frame clones, some missing. The sample records under 200,000 clones, less than 80% being singletons. Sequences were obtained from PBMCs. These receptor sequences come from a woman aged 40-49 years in good health and CMV-seronegative.

The genes are TRBV5-1 and TRBJ2-5, with TRBD1 as a possible D gene (5 bases). This CDR3 has 14 residues. V lost 0 bases to trimming and J lost 1 base, with 7 bases between them. CDR1 and CDR2 from the germline V gene are SGHRS and YFSETQ. CDR3 amino acids: CASSLEDTQETQYF. The CDR3 DNA is TGCGCCAGCAGCTTGGAGGACACCCAAGAGACCCAGTACTTC.

This clone has just one count. This chain connects TRBV29-1 to TRBJ1-2; 7 positions agree with TRBD1. The length of the CDR3 is 12 residues. V dropped 6 bases and J dropped 5; count of bases not matched to a gene: 6. Looked up from germline, CDR1 is SQVTM and CDR2 is ANQGSEA. Written as DNA, the CDR3 is TGCAGCGTCACCGGGACAGCTTATGGCTACACCTTC. This sequence encodes CSVTGTAYGYTF.

This chain uses TRBV5-4 with TRBJ2-1; 9 bases match TRBD1. V trimming: 4 bases; J trimming: 7 bases; junction bases outside the gene matches: 9. CDR3 length: 15 amino acids. Germline lookup yields CDR1 SGHNT and CDR2 YYREEE (reference sequence). The CDR3 is CASSPPGTGLNEQFF. CDR3 nucleotide sequence: TGTGCCAGCAGCCCCCCCGGGACAGGGCTAAATGAGCAGTTCTTC.